What follows is one TCR beta chain and its context. The antigen remains unidentified. A J-beta primer mix and a sample-barcoded 5' primer were used in a second PCR of roughly 6 to 11 cycles. Every sample gave at least 3 million paired-end reads containing CDR3. TCRdb analysed the 5' RACE reads with MiXCR anew, one entry per CDR3 protein. The table has about 1.4 million distinct CDR3 sequences, approximately 63% seen once. The data derive from a study of blood T cells in healthy people across ages. Study-level results: Long-lived donors had more naive CD4+ cells and higher diversity than aged donors. There was a strong correlation between TCR beta diversity and naive T cell percentage.

The ends were cut back, 6 bases at V and 6 bases at J, with 15 bases in the middle. Germline V gives CDR1 MNHEY, CDR2 SVGEGT. CDR3 length: 14 amino acids. Drawn from each donor were roughly 10 milliliters of peripheral blood. The specimen sequenced was blood. This receptor was obtained from a young man in good health. The rearrangement links TRBV6-2 or TRBV6-3 to TRBJ2-1, with D tentatively TRBD1 (5 bases). The CDR3 bases are TGTGCCAGCAGCGGTGGACAAGGCAGCAATGAGCAGTTCTTC. It codes for CASSGGQGSNEQFF.